Described below is a single T cell receptor (beta chain) sequence and its context. Assay used: immunoSEQ multiplex PCR; TCRdb lists only in-frame clones, some missing. The data contain under 700,000 clones, about 84% of them singletons. The sample is drawn from a study of shared T cell receptors in the human thymus. Germline assignment: CDR1 SGHRS and CDR2 YFSETQ. V was shortened by 0 bases and J by 6 bases, with 13 bases between the two germline ends. The length of the CDR3 is 15 residues. A further study also used this sample, focusing on human thymus T cells. As reported in that work: Apparent bias marked the V and J gene usage of thymic and blood repertoires.

The receptor was isolated from a boy less than two years old with a congenital heart defect. The sample was thymocytes. This chain connects TRBV5-1 to TRBJ2-1; D is possibly TRBD2 (6 bases). CDR3 region: CASSLVSGDGNEQFF. The CDR3, as DNA: TGCGCCAGCAGCTTGGTATCGGGAGACGGCAATGAGCAGTTCTTC.